This is a list of T cell receptor beta chains from one sample in a study of human T cells and chemical hapten exposure. From the RACE reads, TCRdb called clonotypes with MiXCR, one entry per CDR3 protein. The sample records about 380,000 distinct CDR3 sequences, roughly 4.6% being singletons. The sample in question was whole blood, obtained in connection with sensitization to the hapten diphenylcyclopropenone (DPC). The receptors derive from a woman in her forties or fifties with alopecia areata. Some clones in this sample may be carry-over from other donors' samples. Each CDR3 is given with its conserved first and last residue. The order of the fields is CDR3 protein, CDR3 DNA, clone size, V gene, J gene, D gene. The D gene is left open where the match is weak. Where a row states a size, it is once, few, many or the class of an expanded clone; other rows omit it.

CSARIQRNTDTQYF	TGCAGTGCTAGAATCCAGAGGAACACAGATACGCAGTATTTT	many	TRBV20-1	TRBJ2-3	-
CASSPFPGEQYF	TGTGCCAGCAGTCCGTTCCCTGGCGAGCAGTACTTC	few	TRBV6-2/TRBV6-3	TRBJ2-7	-
CASSEVALPGETQYF	TGTGCCAGCAGTGAAGTGGCTCTTCCTGGGGAGACCCAGTACTTC	many	TRBV6-1	TRBJ2-5	-
CASSVLLGGSEGYTF	TGTGCCAGCAGCGTACTTTTAGGGGGATCCGAGGGCTACACCTTC	-	TRBV9	TRBJ1-2	-
CASSWDTSSTDTQYF	TGTGCCAGCAGCTGGGACACTTCTAGCACAGATACGCAGTATTTT	many	TRBV7-8	TRBJ2-3	-
CSARHERNIQYF	TGCAGTGCTAGGCACGAACGAAACATTCAGTACTTC	-	TRBV20-1	TRBJ2-4	-
CSARKENTEAFF	TGCAGTGCTAGAAAGGAGAACACTGAAGCTTTCTTT	-	TRBV20-1	TRBJ1-1	-
CSASPGLSTDTQYF	TGCAGTGCTAGCCCGGGACTGAGCACAGATACGCAGTATTTT	-	TRBV20-1	TRBJ2-3	-
CASSLERGKWATNEKLFF	TGTGCCAGCAGCTTAGAAAGAGGCAAGTGGGCAACTAATGAAAAACTGTTTTTT	many	TRBV11-2	TRBJ1-4	-
CASSQDRGSGEKLFF	TGCGCCAGCAGCCAAGATAGGGGATCAGGGGAAAAACTGTTTTTT	-	TRBV4-1	TRBJ1-4	-
CASSEDGISTDTQYF	TGCGCCAGCAGCGAGGACGGAATTAGCACAGATACGCAGTATTTT	many	TRBV5-1	TRBJ2-3	-
CASSESEIGYTF	TGTGCCAGCAGTGAAAGCGAAATTGGCTACACCTTC	-	TRBV25-1	TRBJ1-2	-
CASSLSVGFKSTEAFF	TGTGCCAGCAGCTTATCGGTGGGGTTTAAGAGCACTGAAGCTTTCTTT	-	TRBV7-2	TRBJ1-1	-
CASSLGVGKTQYF	TGTGCCAGCAGCTTAGGGGTAGGGAAGACCCAGTACTTC	few	TRBV7-3	TRBJ2-5	-
CASSSSSGRENEQFF	TGTGCCAGCAGCTCGTCGAGCGGGAGGGAGAATGAGCAGTTCTTC	few	TRBV7-2	TRBJ2-1	TRBD2
CASSPRTASNEQFF	TGTGCCAGCAGCCCTAGGACAGCTTCCAATGAGCAGTTCTTC	many	TRBV11-2	TRBJ2-1	-
CSVVNDLSYEQYF	TGCAGCGTTGTAAACGACCTTTCCTACGAGCAGTACTTC	few	TRBV29-1	TRBJ2-7	-
CASSVVGGADTQYF	TGTGCCAGCAGCGTAGTAGGGGGTGCAGATACGCAGTATTTT	many	TRBV9	TRBJ2-3	-
CASSLTRDEQFF	TGTGCCAGCAGTCTTACTCGAGATGAGCAGTTCTTC	many	TRBV13	TRBJ2-1	-
CASSPKVSSRRNTEAFF	TGTGCCAGCAGCCCCAAAGTTAGTTCACGGAGGAACACTGAAGCTTTCTTT	many	TRBV14	TRBJ1-1	-
CASSYTRLAGRTDTQYF	TGTGCCAGCAGCTATACGAGACTAGCGGGGAGGACAGATACGCAGTATTTT	many	TRBV7-8	TRBJ2-3	TRBD2
CASSQETVDTQYF	TGCGCCAGCAGCCAAGAGACGGTAGATACGCAGTATTTT	-	TRBV4-1	TRBJ2-3	-
CASRSGLAGNEQFF	TGTGCCAGCAGATCGGGACTAGCCGGAAATGAGCAGTTCTTC	many	TRBV6-5	TRBJ2-1	TRBD2
CASSPGGGPTDTQYF	TGTGCCAGCAGCCCCGGCGGGGGGCCGACAGATACGCAGTATTTT	-	TRBV7-2	TRBJ2-3	TRBD2
CASSLLGSGTGELFF	TGTGCCAGCAGTTTATTAGGGAGCGGCACCGGGGAGCTGTTTTTT	-	TRBV27	TRBJ2-2	-
CASSVGTSQETQYF	TGTGCCAGCAGCGTCGGGACTAGCCAGGAGACCCAGTACTTC	-	TRBV9	TRBJ2-5	TRBD2
CASSVAPSKGETNYGYTF	TGTGCCAGCAGCGTAGCCCCAAGTAAAGGGGAGACTAACTATGGCTACACCTTC	few	TRBV9	TRBJ1-2	-
CASSGGTRMDTIYF	TGTGCCAGCAGCGGAGGGACACGGATGGACACCATATATTTT	few	TRBV7-2	TRBJ1-3	-
CASSLAIQGSYNEQFF	TGCGCCAGCAGCTTGGCCATACAGGGTTCCTACAATGAGCAGTTCTTC	many	TRBV5-1	TRBJ2-1	-
CSARAPPAQETQYF	TGCAGTGCTAGAGCCCCTCCGGCACAAGAGACCCAGTACTTC	-	TRBV20-1	TRBJ2-5	-
CSARNSVHEQYF	TGCAGTGCTAGAAACAGTGTCCACGAGCAGTACTTC	-	TRBV20-1	TRBJ2-7	-
CASFAGGGTQYF	TGTGCCAGCTTCGCCGGAGGGGGTACGCAGTATTTT	many	TRBV7-2	TRBJ2-3	-
CSASGFQGAQETQYF	TGCAGTGCTAGTGGCTTTCAGGGGGCCCAAGAGACCCAGTACTTC	-	TRBV20-1	TRBJ2-5	TRBD1
CASTFASTDTQYF	TGCGCCAGCACCTTCGCTAGCACAGATACGCAGTATTTT	-	TRBV5-1	TRBJ2-3	-
CAWYSSRGETQYF	TGTGCCTGGTATAGTTCCCGAGGAGAGACCCAGTACTTC	many	TRBV30	TRBJ2-5	-
CASSLLGGEAFF	TGTGCCAGCAGTTTACTGGGCGGTGAAGCTTTCTTT	many	TRBV12-3/TRBV12-4	TRBJ1-1	-
CASTPASGVYNEQFF	TGTGCCAGCACCCCGGCTAGCGGGGTCTACAATGAGCAGTTCTTC	many	TRBV12-3/TRBV12-4	TRBJ2-1	TRBD2
CASSSEENTEAFF	TGTGCCAGCAGTTCGGAGGAGAACACTGAAGCTTTCTTT	-	TRBV6-2/TRBV6-3	TRBJ1-1	-
CASSYPPSGRKNGELFF	TGTGCCAGCAGTTACCCCCCTAGCGGGAGGAAAAACGGGGAGCTGTTTTTT	-	TRBV6-6	TRBJ2-2	TRBD2
CASSFTQTGAEAFF	TGTGCCAGCAGTTTCACTCAAACAGGGGCTGAAGCTTTCTTT	many	TRBV28	TRBJ1-1	TRBD1
CSELSSSYNEQFF	TGCAGCGAACTTAGCAGCTCCTACAATGAGCAGTTCTTC	many	TRBV29-1	TRBJ2-1	-
CSVDGQGAETQYF	TGCAGCGTTGACGGGCAGGGGGCTGAGACCCAGTACTTC	many	TRBV29-1	TRBJ2-5	TRBD1
CSARDSRGQVGGYTF	TGCAGTGCTAGAGATAGTCGGGGACAAGTGGGTGGCTACACCTTC	many	TRBV20-1	TRBJ1-2	-
CANSWRVRAQYF	TGTGCCAACTCGTGGAGGGTCAGGGCCCAGTACTTC	-	TRBV24-1	TRBJ2-5	-
CASSPLRPSSGFTDTQYF	TGTGCCAGCAGCCCGCTCCGTCCCTCTAGCGGCTTCACAGATACGCAGTATTTT	-	TRBV6-1	TRBJ2-3	TRBD2
CSSTWGLEETQYF	TGCAGTTCCACGTGGGGGCTGGAAGAGACCCAGTACTTC	few	TRBV20-1	TRBJ2-5	-
CSVEWSVAYNEQFF	TGCAGCGTTGAATGGAGCGTCGCCTACAATGAGCAGTTCTTC	many	TRBV29-1	TRBJ2-1	-
CASSLLLAGGRNEQYF	TGTGCCAGCAGTTTACTACTAGCGGGAGGGAGGAACGAGCAGTACTTC	many	TRBV12-3/TRBV12-4	TRBJ2-7	TRBD2
CASTPENTDTQYF	TGTGCCAGCACCCCAGAAAACACAGATACGCAGTATTTT	many	TRBV6-5	TRBJ2-3	-
CAISESGRVSYEQYF	TGTGCCATCAGTGAATCCGGGAGGGTGTCCTACGAGCAGTACTTC	many	TRBV10-3	TRBJ2-7	TRBD2
CASQGVGNTIYF	TGTGCCAGTCAGGGGGTTGGAAACACCATATATTTT	-	TRBV6-5	TRBJ1-3	TRBD1
CASSTDSTDTQYF	TGTGCCAGCAGCACGGACAGCACAGATACGCAGTATTTT	many	TRBV6-5	TRBJ2-3	-
CASSAYRGSSYEQYF	TGTGCCAGCAGTGCCTACAGGGGGAGCTCCTACGAGCAGTACTTC	many	TRBV28	TRBJ2-7	TRBD1
CASSDAGRLEQYF	TGTGCCAGCAGTGATGCAGGGCGCCTTGAGCAGTACTTC	many	TRBV2	TRBJ2-7	-
CSARMGGDTQYF	TGCAGTGCTAGAATGGGGGGCGATACGCAGTATTTT	few	TRBV20-1	TRBJ2-3	-
CASSLQGSGETQYF	TGCGCCAGCAGCTTACAGGGTTCGGGGGAGACCCAGTACTTC	many	TRBV5-1	TRBJ2-5	-
CASTWTGGPEQYF	TGTGCCAGCACCTGGACAGGGGGCCCCGAGCAGTACTTC	many	TRBV28	TRBJ2-7	TRBD1
CASSMTGVRTEAFF	TGTGCCAGCTCAATGACAGGGGTGCGGACTGAAGCTTTCTTT	few	TRBV18	TRBJ1-1	TRBD1
CASGRMNQPQHF	TGTGCCAGCGGGCGGATGAATCAGCCCCAGCATTTT	-	TRBV6-6	TRBJ1-5	-
CASSQEAGSVEQPQHF	TGCGCCAGCAGCCAAGAGGCAGGGAGTGTTGAACAGCCCCAGCATTTT	many	TRBV4-3	TRBJ1-5	-